This T cell receptor (beta chain) was profiled in a study of blood T cells in healthy people across ages. Combining a sample-barcoded 5' primer with a J-beta primer mix, a second PCR ran for about 7 to 11 cycles. TCRdb independently ran MiXCR on the 5' RACE reads; one entry per CDR3 protein. The table records 700,000 to 900,000 distinct CDR3 sequences, about 53% of them present only once. This clonotype has more than one count but fewer than ten. The CDR3 sequence is 17 residues long. CDR1 MGHRA and CDR2 YSYEKL come from the germline V gene. The V gene lost 0 bases and the J gene lost 14 bases, with 27 bases spanning the gap.

This rearrangement joins TRBV4-1 to TRBJ2-3; TRBD1 is a possible D gene (6 bases). Input material: blood. The receptor comes from an elderly man in good health. This CDR3 reads CASSQETAGVGHRYAYF. CDR3 coding DNA: TGCGCCAGCAGCCAAGAAACGGCAGGGGTTGGTCACAGATACGCGTATTTT.